Included here is one TCR beta chain sequence, with context. Trimming left V 0 bases short and J 4 bases short, with 12 bases between. The CDR3 runs 14 residues. CDR1 is GTSNPN and CDR2 is SVGIG in the germline V gene (reference sequence). The data were obtained in a study of control samples from healthy donors and cancer patients. The protocol was immunoSEQ multiplex PCR, while the TCRdb copy is restricted to in-frame clones and leaves out a portion. The table lists about 80,000 clones, about 88% of them singletons. Sequenced material: blood. The V and J genes are TRBV30 and TRBJ1-1; D call uncertain. The clonotype was recovered from a woman aged 45-65 years in good health. The DNA for the CDR3 is TGTGCCTGGAGTGTACTAGGGAGAGGCACTGAAGCTTTCTTT. Translation gives CAWSVLGRGTEAFF.